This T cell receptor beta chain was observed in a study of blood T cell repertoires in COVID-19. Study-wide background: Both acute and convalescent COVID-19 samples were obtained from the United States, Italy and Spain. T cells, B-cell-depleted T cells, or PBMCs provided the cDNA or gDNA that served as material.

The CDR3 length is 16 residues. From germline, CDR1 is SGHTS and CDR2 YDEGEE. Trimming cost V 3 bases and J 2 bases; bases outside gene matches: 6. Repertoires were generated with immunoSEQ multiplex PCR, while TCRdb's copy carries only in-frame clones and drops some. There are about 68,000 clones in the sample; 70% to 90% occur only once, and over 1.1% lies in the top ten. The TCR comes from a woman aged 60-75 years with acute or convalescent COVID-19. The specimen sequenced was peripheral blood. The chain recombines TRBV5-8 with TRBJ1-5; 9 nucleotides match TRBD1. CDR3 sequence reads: CASSYLRTGGNQPQHF. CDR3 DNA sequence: TGTGCCAGCAGCTACCTCAGGACAGGGGGCAATCAGCCCCAGCATTTT.